The TCR beta chain under discussion was sequenced for a study of blood T cell repertoires in COVID-19. Data came from immunoSEQ multiplex PCR; TCRdb stores just in-frame clones and leaves some out. The sample yields about 320,000 clones, around 92% seen once. This CDR3 contains 10 residues. The V and J ends lost 5 bases and 6 bases respectively, with 4 bases between them. Germline V gene data show CDR1 as LNHDA and CDR2 as SQIVND (reference sequence). The chain joins TRBV19 to TRBJ1-1; unclear D gene. Sequencing was carried out using peripheral blood. The receptor's source is a woman aged 30 to 39 with COVID-19, enrolled during active disease. The CDR3 DNA follows: TGTGCCAGTAGTTCTTCTGAAGCTTTCTTT. Protein: CASSSSEAFF.